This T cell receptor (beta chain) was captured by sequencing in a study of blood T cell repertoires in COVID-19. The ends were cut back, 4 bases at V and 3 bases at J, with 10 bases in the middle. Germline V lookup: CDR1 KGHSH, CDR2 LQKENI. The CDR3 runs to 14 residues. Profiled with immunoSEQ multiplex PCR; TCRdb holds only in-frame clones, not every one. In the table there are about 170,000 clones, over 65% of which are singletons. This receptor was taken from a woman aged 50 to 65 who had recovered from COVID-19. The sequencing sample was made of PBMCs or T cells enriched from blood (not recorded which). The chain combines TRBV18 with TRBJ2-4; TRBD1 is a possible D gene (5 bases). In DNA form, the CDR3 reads TGTGCCAGCTCACGGGCAGGGATCAAAAACATTCAGTACTTC. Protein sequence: CASSRAGIKNIQYF.